This is a list of T cell receptor beta chains from one sample in a study of shared clonotypes between healthy human individuals. Clones were read by immunoSEQ multiplex PCR, and TCRdb kept only the in-frame ones, dropping some. The sample consists of about 2 million clones, approximately 95% of them appearing once. The sequenced sample consisted of naive CD8+ T cells sorted from blood. The receptors come from a man aged 18 to 29 in good health. CDR3s leave out the opening cysteine and the closing phenylalanine or tryptophan. Each record gives: D gene, V gene, CDR3 protein. A D gene is named only where the DNA matches it firmly.

D gene: TRBD1; V gene: TRBV29-1; CDR3 protein: SAKSDRSYEQY
D gene: -; V gene: TRBV25-1; CDR3 protein: ASTTDTNTEAF
D gene: -; V gene: TRBV5-5; CDR3 protein: ASSWDLNRAEAF
D gene: -; V gene: TRBV30; CDR3 protein: AWSWLTGRVNEQF
D gene: -; V gene: TRBV6-5; CDR3 protein: ASSQGGEIHTQY
D gene: -; V gene: TRBV30; CDR3 protein: AWSVGGNTEAF
D gene: -; V gene: TRBV4-1; CDR3 protein: ASSQELYNEQF
D gene: -; V gene: TRBV30; CDR3 protein: AWSQARRIGELF
D gene: -; V gene: TRBV21-1; CDR3 protein: AIRATGAGFYNLH
D gene: TRBD1; V gene: TRBV27; CDR3 protein: ASSRDRVDEQY
D gene: -; V gene: TRBV19; CDR3 protein: ASSIAGGDQPQH
D gene: -; V gene: TRBV20-1; CDR3 protein: SASIDYEQY
D gene: -; V gene: TRBV14; CDR3 protein: ASSQEAISSYEQY
D gene: -; V gene: TRBV13; CDR3 protein: ASSLDGQETQY
D gene: -; V gene: TRBV27; CDR3 protein: ASSLKGEVLNTEAF
D gene: -; V gene: TRBV6-1; CDR3 protein: ASSEWWGRGNEKLF
D gene: TRBD2; V gene: TRBV7-8; CDR3 protein: ASSLAGTSGRRDTQY
D gene: TRBD2; V gene: TRBV30; CDR3 protein: AWSHGTSGIDEQF
D gene: -; V gene: TRBV5-1; CDR3 protein: ASSFPILGYT
D gene: -; V gene: TRBV25-1; CDR3 protein: ASSGVEMNTEAF
D gene: -; V gene: TRBV30; CDR3 protein: AWSLMTRDLNTEAF
D gene: TRBD1; V gene: TRBV7-6; CDR3 protein: ASSSTVGLSTGGANEKLF
D gene: -; V gene: TRBV6-4; CDR3 protein: ASSDGGNTEAF
D gene: TRBD2; V gene: TRBV9; CDR3 protein: ASSVLAGTYEQY
D gene: TRBD2; V gene: TRBV5-6; CDR3 protein: ASSLELAGLYNEQF
D gene: TRBD2; V gene: TRBV6-6; CDR3 protein: ASRAKREGRGELF
D gene: -; V gene: TRBV25-1; CDR3 protein: ASSDLGGNSPLH
D gene: -; V gene: TRBV4-1; CDR3 protein: ASNEREAGGIDGYT
D gene: -; V gene: TRBV9; CDR3 protein: ASSVGRQFQETQY
D gene: TRBD1; V gene: TRBV27; CDR3 protein: ASSLSTGGNSPLH
D gene: -; V gene: TRBV9; CDR3 protein: ASSPLGWDNEQF
D gene: -; V gene: TRBV9; CDR3 protein: ASSPEDGFEAF